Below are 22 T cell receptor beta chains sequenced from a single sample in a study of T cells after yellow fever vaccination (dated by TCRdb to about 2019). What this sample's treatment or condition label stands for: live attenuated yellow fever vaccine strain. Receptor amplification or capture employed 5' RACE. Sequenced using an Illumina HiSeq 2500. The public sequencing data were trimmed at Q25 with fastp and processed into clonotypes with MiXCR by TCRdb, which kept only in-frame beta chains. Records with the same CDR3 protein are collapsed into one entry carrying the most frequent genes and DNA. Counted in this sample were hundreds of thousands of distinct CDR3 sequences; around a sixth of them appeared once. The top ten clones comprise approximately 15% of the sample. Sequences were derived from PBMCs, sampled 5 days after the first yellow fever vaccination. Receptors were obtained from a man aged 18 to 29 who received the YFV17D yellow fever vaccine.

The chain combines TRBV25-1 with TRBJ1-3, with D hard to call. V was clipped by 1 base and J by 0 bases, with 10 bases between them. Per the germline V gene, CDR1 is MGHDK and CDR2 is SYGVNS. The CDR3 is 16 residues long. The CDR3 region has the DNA TGTGCCAGCAGTGAATGGGCTGGGCGCTCTGGAAACACCATATATTTT. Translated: CASSEWAGRSGNTIYF.

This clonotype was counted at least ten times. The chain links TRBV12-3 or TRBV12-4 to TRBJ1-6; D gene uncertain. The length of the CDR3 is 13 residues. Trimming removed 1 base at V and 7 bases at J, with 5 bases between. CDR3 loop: CASSLVENSPLHF. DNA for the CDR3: TGTGCCAGCAGTTTAGTGGAGAATTCACCCCTCCACTTT.

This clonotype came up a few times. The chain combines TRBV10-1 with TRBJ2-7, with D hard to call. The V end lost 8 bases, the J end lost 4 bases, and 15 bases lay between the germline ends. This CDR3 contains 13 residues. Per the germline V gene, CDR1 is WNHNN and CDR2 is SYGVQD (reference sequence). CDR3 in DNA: TGCGCCAGCGAGCCAGTGGGGATTTACGAGCAGTACGTC. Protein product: CASEPVGIYEQYV.

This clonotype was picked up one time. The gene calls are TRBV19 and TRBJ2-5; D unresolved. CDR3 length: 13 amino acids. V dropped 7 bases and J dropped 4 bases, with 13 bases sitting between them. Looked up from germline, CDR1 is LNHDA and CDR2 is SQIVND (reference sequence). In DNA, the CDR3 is TGTGCCAGTATCGGTTTAGATCGAGAGACCCAGTACTTC. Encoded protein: CASIGLDRETQYF.

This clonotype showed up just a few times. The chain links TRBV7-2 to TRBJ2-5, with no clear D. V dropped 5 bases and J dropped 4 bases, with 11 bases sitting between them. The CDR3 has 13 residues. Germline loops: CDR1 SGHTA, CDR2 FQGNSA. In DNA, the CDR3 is TGTGCCAGCAGCACGGGCCCCCTAGAGACCCAGTACTTC. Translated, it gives CASSTGPLETQYF.

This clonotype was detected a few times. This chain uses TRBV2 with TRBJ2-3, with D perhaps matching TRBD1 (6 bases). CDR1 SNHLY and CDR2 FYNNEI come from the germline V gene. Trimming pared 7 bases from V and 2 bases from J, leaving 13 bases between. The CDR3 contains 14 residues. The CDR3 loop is CASKGERHTDTQYF. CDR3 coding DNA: TGTGCCAGCAAGGGGGAGCGGCACACAGATACGCAGTATTTT.

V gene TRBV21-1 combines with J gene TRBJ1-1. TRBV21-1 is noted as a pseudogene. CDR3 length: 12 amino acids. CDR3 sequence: CASSSEGREAFF. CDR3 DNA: TGTGCCAGCAGCTCGGAGGGACGAGAAGCTTTCTTT.

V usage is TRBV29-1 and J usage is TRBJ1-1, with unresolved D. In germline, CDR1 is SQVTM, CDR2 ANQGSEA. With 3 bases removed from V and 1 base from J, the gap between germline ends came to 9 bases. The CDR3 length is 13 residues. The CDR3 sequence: CSVEKSTNTEAFF. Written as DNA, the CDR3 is TGCAGCGTTGAGAAGAGTACGAACACTGAAGCTTTCTTT.

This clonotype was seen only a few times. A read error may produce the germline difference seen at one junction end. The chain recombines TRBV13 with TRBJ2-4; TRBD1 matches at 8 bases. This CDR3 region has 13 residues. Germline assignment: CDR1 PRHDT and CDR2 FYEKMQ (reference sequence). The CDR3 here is CASSLQGANIKYF. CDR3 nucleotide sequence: TGTGCCAGCAGCTTACAGGGGGCGAACATTAAGTACTTC.

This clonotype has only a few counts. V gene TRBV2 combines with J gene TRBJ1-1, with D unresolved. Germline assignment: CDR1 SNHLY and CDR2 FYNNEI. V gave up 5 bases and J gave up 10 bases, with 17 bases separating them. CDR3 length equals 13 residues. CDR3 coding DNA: TGTGCCAGCAGTTTTGAGTCCGACACCTTAGCTTTCTTT. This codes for CASSFESDTLAFF.

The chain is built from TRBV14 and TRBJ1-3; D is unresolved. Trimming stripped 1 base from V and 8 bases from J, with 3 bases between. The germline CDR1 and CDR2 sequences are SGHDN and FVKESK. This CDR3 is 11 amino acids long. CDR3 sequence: CASSQGHTIYF. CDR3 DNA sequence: TGTGCCAGCAGCCAAGGCCACACCATATATTTT. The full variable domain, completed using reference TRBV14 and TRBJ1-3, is EAGVTQFPSHSVIEKGQTVTLRCDPISGHDNLYWYRRVMGKEIKFLLHFVKESKQDESGMPNNRFLAERTGGTYSTLKVQPAELEDSGVYFCASSQGHTIYFGEGSWLTVV.

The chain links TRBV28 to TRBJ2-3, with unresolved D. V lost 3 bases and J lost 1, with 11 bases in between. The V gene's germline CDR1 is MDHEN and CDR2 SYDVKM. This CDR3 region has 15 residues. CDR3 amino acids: CASSFRRWGTDTQYF. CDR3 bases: TGTGCCAGCAGTTTTCGGAGATGGGGCACAGATACGCAGTATTTT.

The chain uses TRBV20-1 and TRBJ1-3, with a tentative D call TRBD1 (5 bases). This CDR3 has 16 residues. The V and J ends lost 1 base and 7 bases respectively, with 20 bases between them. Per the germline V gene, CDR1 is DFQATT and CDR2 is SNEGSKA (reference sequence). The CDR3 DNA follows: TGCAGTGCTAGAGGTGCGACAGCAACCCTGGACAACACCATATATTTT. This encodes CSARGATATLDNTIYF.

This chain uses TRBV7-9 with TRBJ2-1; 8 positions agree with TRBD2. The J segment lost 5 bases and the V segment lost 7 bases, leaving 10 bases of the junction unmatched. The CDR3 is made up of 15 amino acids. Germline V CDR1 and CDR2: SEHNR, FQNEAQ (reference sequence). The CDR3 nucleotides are TGTGCCAGCAACCCGACCCGGGGGGGAAACAATGAGCAGTTCTTC. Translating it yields CASNPTRGGNNEQFF.

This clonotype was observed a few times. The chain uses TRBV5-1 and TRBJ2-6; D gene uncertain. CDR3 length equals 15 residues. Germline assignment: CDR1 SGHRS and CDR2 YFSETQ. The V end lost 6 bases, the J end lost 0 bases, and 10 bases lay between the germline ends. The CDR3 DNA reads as TGCGCCAGCACTCTCCTGGCCTCTGGGGCCAACGTCCTGACTTTC. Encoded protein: CASTLLASGANVLTF.

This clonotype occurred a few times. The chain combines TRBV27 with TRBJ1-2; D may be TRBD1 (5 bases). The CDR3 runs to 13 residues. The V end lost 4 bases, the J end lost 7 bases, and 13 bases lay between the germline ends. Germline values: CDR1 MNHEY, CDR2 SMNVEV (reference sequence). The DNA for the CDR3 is TGTGCCAGCAGTTCCCGGGGGTGGAGTGGCTACACCTTC. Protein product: CASSSRGWSGYTF.

CDR3 nucleotide sequence: TGCGCCAGCAGCCTATCTTCAGGGGCGAGTTCCGGGGAGCTGTTTTTT. Amino acid sequence: CASSLSSGASSGELFF. The genes are TRBV4-3 and TRBJ2-2, with D possibly TRBD1 on 6 matching bases. Germline CDR1 and CDR2: LGHNA and YSLEER. The CDR3 has 16 residues. The germline V and J ends were trimmed by 4 bases and 6 bases, with 18 bases remaining between them.

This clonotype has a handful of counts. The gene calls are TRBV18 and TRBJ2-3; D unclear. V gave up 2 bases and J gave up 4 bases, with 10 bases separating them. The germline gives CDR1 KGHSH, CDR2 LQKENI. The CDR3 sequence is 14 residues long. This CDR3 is CASSPTSGADTQYF. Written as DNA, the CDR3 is TGTGCCAGCTCACCAACCAGTGGCGCAGATACGCAGTATTTT.

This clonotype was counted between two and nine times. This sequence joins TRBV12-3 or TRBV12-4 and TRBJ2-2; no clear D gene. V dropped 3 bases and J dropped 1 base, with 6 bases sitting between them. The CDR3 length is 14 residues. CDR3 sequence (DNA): TGTGCCAGCAGTTTTTTTCAGAACACCGGGGAGCTGTTTTTT. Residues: CASSFFQNTGELFF.

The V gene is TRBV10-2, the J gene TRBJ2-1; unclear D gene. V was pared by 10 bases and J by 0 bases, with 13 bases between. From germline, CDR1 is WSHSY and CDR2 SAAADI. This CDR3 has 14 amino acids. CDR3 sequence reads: CATKEPSSYNEQFF. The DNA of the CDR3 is TGCGCCACCAAGGAACCGAGCTCCTACAATGAGCAGTTCTTC.

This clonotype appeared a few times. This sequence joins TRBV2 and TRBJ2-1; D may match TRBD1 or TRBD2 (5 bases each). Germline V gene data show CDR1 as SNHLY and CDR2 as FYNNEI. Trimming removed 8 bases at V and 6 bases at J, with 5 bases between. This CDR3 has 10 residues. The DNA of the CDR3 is TGTGCCAGCGGGGGCAATGAGCAGTTCTTC. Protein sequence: CASGGNEQFF.

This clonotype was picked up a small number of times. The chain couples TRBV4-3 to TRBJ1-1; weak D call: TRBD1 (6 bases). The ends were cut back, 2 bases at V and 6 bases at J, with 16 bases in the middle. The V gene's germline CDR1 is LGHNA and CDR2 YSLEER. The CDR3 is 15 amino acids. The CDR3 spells CASSQLGQGSAEAFF. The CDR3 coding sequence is TGCGCCAGCAGCCAATTAGGGCAGGGGTCTGCTGAAGCTTTCTTT.